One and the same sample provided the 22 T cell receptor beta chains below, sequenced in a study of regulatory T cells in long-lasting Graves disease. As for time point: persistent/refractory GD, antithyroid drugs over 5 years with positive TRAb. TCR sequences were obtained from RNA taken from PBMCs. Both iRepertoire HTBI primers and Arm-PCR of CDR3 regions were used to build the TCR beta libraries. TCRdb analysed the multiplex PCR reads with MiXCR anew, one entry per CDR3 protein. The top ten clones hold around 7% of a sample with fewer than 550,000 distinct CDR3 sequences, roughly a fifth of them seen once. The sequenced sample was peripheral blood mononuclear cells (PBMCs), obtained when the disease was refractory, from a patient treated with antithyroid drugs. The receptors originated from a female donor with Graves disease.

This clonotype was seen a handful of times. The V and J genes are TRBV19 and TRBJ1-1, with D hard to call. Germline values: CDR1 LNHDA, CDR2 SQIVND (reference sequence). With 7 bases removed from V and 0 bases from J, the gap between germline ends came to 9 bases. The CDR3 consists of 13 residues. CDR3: CASTLAMNTEAFF. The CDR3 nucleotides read TGTGCCAGTACCCTAGCGATGAACACTGAAGCTTTCTTT.

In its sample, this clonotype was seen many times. The CDR3 is CASRWAAGTEAFF. The CDR3 nucleotides read TGTGCCAGCCGGTGGGCGGCGGGCACTGAAGCTTTCTTT. The V gene is TRBV6-1, the J gene TRBJ1-1, with D unclear. CDR1 is MNHNS and CDR2 is SASEGT in the germline V gene. V was cut by 8 bases and J by 4 bases, with 14 bases left in between. The CDR3 runs to 13 residues.

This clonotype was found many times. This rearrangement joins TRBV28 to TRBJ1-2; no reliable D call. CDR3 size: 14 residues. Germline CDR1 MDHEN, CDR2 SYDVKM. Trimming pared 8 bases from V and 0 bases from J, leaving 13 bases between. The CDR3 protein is CASSLGNSNYGYTF. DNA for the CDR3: TGTGCCAGCTCCTTAGGGAATTCTAACTATGGCTACACCTTC.

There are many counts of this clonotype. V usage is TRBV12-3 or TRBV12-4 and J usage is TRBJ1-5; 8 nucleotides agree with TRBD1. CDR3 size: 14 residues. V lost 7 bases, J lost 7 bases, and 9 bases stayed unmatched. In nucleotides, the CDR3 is TGTGCCAGCAAACCGGGACAGGTAAACCAGCCCCAGCATTTT. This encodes CASKPGQVNQPQHF.

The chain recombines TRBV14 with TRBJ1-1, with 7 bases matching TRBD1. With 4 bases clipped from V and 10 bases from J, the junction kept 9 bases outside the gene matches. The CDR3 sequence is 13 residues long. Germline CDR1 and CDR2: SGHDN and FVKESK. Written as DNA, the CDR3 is TGTGCCAGCAGCCTTCAACAGGGGATGGGAGCTTTCTTT. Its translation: CASSLQQGMGAFF.

CDR3 protein: CASRPSGLETQYF. The CDR3 nucleotides are TGTGCCAGCAGACCAAGCGGTCTAGAGACCCAGTACTTC. The chain links TRBV7-9 to TRBJ2-5, with D possibly TRBD2 on 5 matching bases. The V and J ends lost 6 bases and 4 bases respectively, with 12 bases between them. Looked up from germline, CDR1 is SEHNR and CDR2 is FQNEAQ (reference sequence). CDR3 size: 13 residues.

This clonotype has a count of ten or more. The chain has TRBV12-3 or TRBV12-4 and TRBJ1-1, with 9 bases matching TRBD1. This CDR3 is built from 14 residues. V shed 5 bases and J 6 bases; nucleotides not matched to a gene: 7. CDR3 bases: TGTGCCAGCAGTGGAGACAGGGGGAGCGCTGAAGCTTTCTTT. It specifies CASSGDRGSAEAFF.

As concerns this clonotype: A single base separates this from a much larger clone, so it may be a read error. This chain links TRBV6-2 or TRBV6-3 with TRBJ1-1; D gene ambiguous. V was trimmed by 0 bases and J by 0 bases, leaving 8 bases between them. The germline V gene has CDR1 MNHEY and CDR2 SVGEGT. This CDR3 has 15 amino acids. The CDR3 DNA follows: TGTGCCAGCAGTTACTCGAGCAGCATGAACACTGAAGCTTTCTTT. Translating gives CASSYSSSMNTEAFF.

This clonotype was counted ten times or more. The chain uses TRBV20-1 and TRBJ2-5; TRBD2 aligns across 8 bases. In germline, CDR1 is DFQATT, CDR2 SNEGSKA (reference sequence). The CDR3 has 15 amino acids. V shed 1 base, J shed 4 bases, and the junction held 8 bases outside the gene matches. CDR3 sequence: CSARGDSGIRETQYF. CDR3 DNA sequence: TGCAGTGCTAGAGGGGATAGCGGGATCCGAGAGACCCAGTACTTC.

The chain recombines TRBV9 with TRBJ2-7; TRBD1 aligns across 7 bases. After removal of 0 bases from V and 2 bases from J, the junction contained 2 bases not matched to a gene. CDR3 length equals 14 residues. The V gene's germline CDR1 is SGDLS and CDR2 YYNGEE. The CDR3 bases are TGTGCCAGCAGCGTAGGGGGGACAGCCTACGAGCAGTACTTC. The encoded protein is CASSVGGTAYEQYF.

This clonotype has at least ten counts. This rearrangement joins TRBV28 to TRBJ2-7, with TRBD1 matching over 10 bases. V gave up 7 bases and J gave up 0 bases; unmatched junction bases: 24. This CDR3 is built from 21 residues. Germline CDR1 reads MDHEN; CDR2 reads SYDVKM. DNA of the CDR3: TGTGCCAGCACCTCAGGGGCACCTTGGGACAGGGGAACCTCGGGCTCCTACGAGCAGTACTTC. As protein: CASTSGAPWDRGTSGSYEQYF.

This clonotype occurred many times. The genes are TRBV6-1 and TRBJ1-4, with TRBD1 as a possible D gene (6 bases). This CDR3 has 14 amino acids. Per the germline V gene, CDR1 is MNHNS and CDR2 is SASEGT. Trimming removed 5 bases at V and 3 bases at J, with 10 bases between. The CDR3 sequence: CASSIQGANEKLFF. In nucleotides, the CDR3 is TGTGCCAGCAGTATACAGGGAGCTAATGAAAAACTGTTTTTT.

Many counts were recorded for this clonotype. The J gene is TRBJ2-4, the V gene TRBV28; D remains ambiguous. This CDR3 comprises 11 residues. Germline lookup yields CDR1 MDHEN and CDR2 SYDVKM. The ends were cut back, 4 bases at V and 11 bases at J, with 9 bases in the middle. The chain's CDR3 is CASSSEFLQYF. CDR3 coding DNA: TGTGCCAGCAGTTCAGAATTCCTTCAGTACTTC.

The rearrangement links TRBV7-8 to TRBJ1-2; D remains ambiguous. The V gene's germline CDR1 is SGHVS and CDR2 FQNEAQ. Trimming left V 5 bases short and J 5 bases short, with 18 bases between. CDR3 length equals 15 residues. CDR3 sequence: CASSPGLGLDYGYTF. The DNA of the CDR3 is TGTGCCAGCAGCCCAGGACTCGGCCTGGATTATGGCTACACCTTC.

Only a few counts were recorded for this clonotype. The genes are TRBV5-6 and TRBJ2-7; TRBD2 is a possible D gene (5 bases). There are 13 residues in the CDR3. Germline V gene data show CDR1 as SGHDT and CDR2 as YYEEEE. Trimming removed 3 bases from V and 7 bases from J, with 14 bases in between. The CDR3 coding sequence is TGTGCCAGCAGCTACGGACTGATTAGTGAGCAGTACTTC. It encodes CASSYGLISEQYF.

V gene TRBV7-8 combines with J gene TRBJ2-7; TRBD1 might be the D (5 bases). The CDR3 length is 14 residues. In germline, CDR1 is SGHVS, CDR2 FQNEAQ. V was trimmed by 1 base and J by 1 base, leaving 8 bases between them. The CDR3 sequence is CASSLDAGSYEQYF. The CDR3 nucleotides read TGTGCCAGCAGCTTAGATGCAGGGTCCTACGAGCAGTACTTC.

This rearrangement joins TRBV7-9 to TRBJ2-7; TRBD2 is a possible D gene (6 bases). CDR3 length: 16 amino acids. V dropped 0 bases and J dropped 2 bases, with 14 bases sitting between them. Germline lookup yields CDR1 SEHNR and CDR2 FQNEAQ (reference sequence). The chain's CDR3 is CASSLAGGASAYEQYF. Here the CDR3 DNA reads TGTGCCAGCAGCTTAGCGGGGGGAGCATCGGCCTACGAGCAGTACTTC.

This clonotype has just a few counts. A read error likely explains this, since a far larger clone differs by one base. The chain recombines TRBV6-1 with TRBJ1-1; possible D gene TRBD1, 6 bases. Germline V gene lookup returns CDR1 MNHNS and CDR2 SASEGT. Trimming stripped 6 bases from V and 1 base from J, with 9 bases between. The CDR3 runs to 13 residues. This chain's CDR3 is CASRPQGNTEAFF. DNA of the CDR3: TGTGCCAGCAGACCACAGGGGAACACTGAAGCTTTCTTT.

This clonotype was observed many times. DNA of the CDR3: TGTGCCAGCAGTTCCCCCGGGGGGGGAGTTGAAAAACTGTTTTTT. It specifies CASSSPGGGVEKLFF. This chain links TRBV28 with TRBJ1-4, with D maybe TRBD1 (5 bases). The CDR3 extends over 15 amino acids. Trimming stripped 4 bases from V and 7 bases from J, with 16 bases between. CDR1 and CDR2 from the germline V gene are MDHEN and SYDVKM. Filled out from reference TRBV28 and TRBJ1-4, the complete variable domain reads DVKVTQSSRYLVKRTGEKVFLECVQDMDHENMFWYRQDPGLGLRLIYFSYDVKMKEKGDIPEGYSVSREKKERFSLILESASTNQTSMYLCASSSPGGGVEKLFFGSGTQLSVL.

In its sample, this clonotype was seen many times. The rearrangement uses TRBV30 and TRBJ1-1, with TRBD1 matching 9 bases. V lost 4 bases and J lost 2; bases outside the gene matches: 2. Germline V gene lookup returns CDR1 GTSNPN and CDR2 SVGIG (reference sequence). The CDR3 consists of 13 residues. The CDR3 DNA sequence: TGTGCCTGGAAGGGACAGGGCAACACTGAAGCTTTCTTT. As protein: CAWKGQGNTEAFF.

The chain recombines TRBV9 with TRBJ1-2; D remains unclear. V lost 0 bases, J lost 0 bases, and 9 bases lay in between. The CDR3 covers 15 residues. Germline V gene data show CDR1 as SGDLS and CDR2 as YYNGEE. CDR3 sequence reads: CASSVAQQANYGYTF. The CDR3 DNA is TGTGCCAGCAGCGTAGCCCAGCAGGCTAACTATGGCTACACCTTC.

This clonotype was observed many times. Written as DNA, the CDR3 is TGTGCCAGCAGCCAAGCAGGAACAGCCAACTATGGCTACACCTTC. Its translation is CASSQAGTANYGYTF. V gene TRBV3-1 combines with J gene TRBJ1-2, with D unclear. In germline, CDR1 is LGHDT, CDR2 YNNKEL (reference sequence). The CDR3 runs 15 residues. The germline V and J ends were trimmed by 1 base and 2 bases, with 11 bases remaining between them.